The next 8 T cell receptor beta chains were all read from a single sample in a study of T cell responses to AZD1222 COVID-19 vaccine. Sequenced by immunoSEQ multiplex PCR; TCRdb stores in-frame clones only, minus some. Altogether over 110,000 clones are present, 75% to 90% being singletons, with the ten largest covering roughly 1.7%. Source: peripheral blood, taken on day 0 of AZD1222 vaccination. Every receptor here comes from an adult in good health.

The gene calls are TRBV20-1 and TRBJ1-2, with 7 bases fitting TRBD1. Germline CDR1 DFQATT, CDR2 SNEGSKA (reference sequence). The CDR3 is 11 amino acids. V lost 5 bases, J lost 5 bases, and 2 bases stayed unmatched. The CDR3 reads CSAGTEYGYTF. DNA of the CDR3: TGCAGTGCTGGGACAGAATATGGCTACACCTTC.

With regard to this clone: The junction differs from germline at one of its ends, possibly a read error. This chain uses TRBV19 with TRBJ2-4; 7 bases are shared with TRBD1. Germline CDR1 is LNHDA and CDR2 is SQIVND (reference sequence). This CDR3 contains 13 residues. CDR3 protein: CASGNGQASQASF. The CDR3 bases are TGTGCCAGTGGCAACGGACAGGCCTCTCAGGCGTCCTTC.

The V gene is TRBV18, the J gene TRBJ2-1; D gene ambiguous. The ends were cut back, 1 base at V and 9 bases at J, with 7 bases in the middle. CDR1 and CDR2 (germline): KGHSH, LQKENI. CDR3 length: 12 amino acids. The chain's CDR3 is CASSPLLGEQFF. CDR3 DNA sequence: TGTGCCAGCTCACCACTCCTCGGTGAGCAGTTCTTC.

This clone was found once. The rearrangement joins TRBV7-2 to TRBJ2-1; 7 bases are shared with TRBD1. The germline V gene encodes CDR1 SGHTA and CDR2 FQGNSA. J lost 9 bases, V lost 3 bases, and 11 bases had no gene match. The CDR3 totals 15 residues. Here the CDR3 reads CASSFPGQPISEQFF. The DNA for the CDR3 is TGTGCCAGCAGCTTCCCGGGACAGCCCATCAGTGAGCAGTTCTTC.

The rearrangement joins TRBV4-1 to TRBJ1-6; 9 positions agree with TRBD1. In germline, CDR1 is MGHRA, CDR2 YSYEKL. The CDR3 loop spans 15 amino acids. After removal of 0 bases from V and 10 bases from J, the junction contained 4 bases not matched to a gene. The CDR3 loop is CASSQEGQGASPLHF. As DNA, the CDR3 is TGCGCCAGCAGCCAAGAGGGACAGGGCGCCTCACCCCTCCACTTT.

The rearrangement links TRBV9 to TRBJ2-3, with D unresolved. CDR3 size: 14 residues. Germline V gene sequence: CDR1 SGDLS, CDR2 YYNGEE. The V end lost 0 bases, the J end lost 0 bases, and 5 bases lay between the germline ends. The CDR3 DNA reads TGTGCCAGCAGCGTAGATTCTAGCACAGATACGCAGTATTTT. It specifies CASSVDSSTDTQYF.

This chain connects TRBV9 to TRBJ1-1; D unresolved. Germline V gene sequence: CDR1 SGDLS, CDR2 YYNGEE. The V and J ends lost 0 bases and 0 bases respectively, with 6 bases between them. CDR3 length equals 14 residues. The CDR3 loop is CASSVDRVNTEAFF. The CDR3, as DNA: TGTGCCAGCAGCGTAGACAGAGTGAACACTGAAGCTTTCTTT.

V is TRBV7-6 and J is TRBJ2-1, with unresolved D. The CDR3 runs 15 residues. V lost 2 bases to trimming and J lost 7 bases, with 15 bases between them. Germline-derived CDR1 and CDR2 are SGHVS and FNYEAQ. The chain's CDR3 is CASSLLGWMENEQFF. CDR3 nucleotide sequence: TGTGCCAGCAGCTTACTAGGCTGGATGGAAAATGAGCAGTTCTTC.